A selection of T cell receptor beta chains follows, all from one sample in a study of blood T cell repertoires in COVID-19. Libraries were prepared by immunoSEQ multiplex PCR; TCRdb keeps only in-frame clonotypes and omits some of them. This table has 200,000 to 250,000 clones, 65% to 85% appearing once. The sample consisted of PBMCs or T cells enriched from blood (not recorded which). The receptors come from a woman between 40 and 50 years old with acute COVID-19. CDR3s include the opening cysteine and the closing phenylalanine or tryptophan. Each record gives: D gene, V gene, clone size, J gene, CDR3 protein, CDR3 DNA. The D gene is left open where the match is weak. Size tells how often a clone was seen (once, few, many) or the class of an expanded clone, and some rows leave it out.

D: TRBD1; V: TRBV6-5; size: once; J: TRBJ1-5; CDR3: CASSGQGEQPQHF; DNA: TGTGCCAGCAGCGGACAGGGGGAACAGCCCCAGCATTTT
D: NA; V: TRBV5-4; size: NA; J: TRBJ1-6; CDR3: CASGMGLEGSPLHF; DNA: TGTGCCAGCGGCATGGGACTGGAGGGTTCACCCCTCCACTTT
D: NA; V: TRBV19; size: NA; J: TRBJ2-3; CDR3: CASSPQFSDTQYF; DNA: TGTGCCAGTAGTCCGCAGTTTTCAGATACGCAGTATTTT
D: TRBD2; V: TRBV13; size: once; J: TRBJ2-2; CDR3: CASSARTSGGLNTGELFF; DNA: TGTGCCAGCAGCGCCAGGACTAGCGGGGGGTTGAACACCGGGGAGCTGTTTTTT
D: NA; V: TRBV19; size: NA; J: TRBJ1-5; CDR3: CASTTQGPQHF; DNA: TGTGCCAGTACCACACAGGGGCCCCAGCATTTT
D: NA; V: TRBV5-4; size: NA; J: TRBJ2-3; CDR3: CASSLLGQITDTQYF; DNA: TGTGCCAGCAGCCTACTTGGACAGATCACAGATACGCAGTATTTT
D: NA; V: TRBV19; size: NA; J: TRBJ2-7; CDR3: CASSRRGLQGVGSYEQYF; DNA: TGTGCCAGTAGTAGGCGAGGGCTCCAAGGCGTAGGCTCCTACGAGCAGTACTTC
D: TRBD2; V: TRBV11-2; size: few; J: TRBJ2-3; CDR3: CASRRTSGATDTQYF; DNA: TGTGCCAGCAGACGAACCAGCGGGGCCACAGATACGCAGTATTTT
D: TRBD1; V: TRBV2; size: NA; J: TRBJ1-6; CDR3: CASSDTGAYNSPLHF; DNA: TGTGCCAGCAGTGACACAGGGGCCTATAATTCACCCCTCCACTTT
D: TRBD1; V: TRBV3-1/TRBV3-2; size: NA; J: TRBJ1-1; CDR3: CASSPRRQGDTEAFF; DNA: TGTGCCAGCAGCCCCCGCCGACAGGGGGACACTGAAGCTTTCTTT
D: NA; V: TRBV7-9; size: NA; J: TRBJ1-2; CDR3: CASSLAGGYGYTF; DNA: TGTGCCAGCAGCTTAGCAGGGGGCTATGGCTACACCTTC
D: NA; V: TRBV28; size: NA; J: TRBJ1-1; CDR3: CASSFRTLTEAFF; DNA: TGTGCCAGCAGTTTCAGGACACTCACTGAAGCTTTCTTT
D: NA; V: TRBV4-3; size: NA; J: TRBJ1-2; CDR3: CASSQVPGDGGYTF; DNA: TGCGCCAGCAGCCAAGTCCCAGGGGATGGTGGCTACACCTTC
D: NA; V: TRBV10-2; size: NA; J: TRBJ1-5; CDR3: CASGTQGGNQPQHF; DNA: TGCGCCAGCGGGACACAGGGAGGCAATCAGCCCCAGCATTTT
D: NA; V: TRBV27; size: NA; J: TRBJ2-1; CDR3: CASSFGLNEQFF; DNA: TGTGCCAGCAGTTTCGGGTTGAATGAGCAGTTCTTC
D: TRBD1; V: TRBV10-3; size: once; J: TRBJ1-2; CDR3: CAISGGTGDGYTF; DNA: TGTGCCATCAGTGGGGGGACAGGGGATGGCTACACCTTC
D: NA; V: TRBV5-1; size: many; J: TRBJ1-1; CDR3: CASSLAAGMNTEAFF; DNA: TGCGCCAGCAGCTTGGCGGCAGGAATGAACACTGAAGCTTTCTTT
D: NA; V: TRBV7-9; size: NA; J: TRBJ2-3; CDR3: CASSYKAGSTDTQYF; DNA: TGTGCCAGCAGTTATAAGGCGGGTAGCACAGATACGCAGTATTTT
D: NA; V: TRBV5-1; size: NA; J: TRBJ1-4; CDR3: CASSLEGGVNEKLFF; DNA: TGCGCCAGCAGCTTGGAAGGGGGGGTTAATGAAAAACTGTTTTTT
D: NA; V: TRBV6-5; size: NA; J: TRBJ1-5; CDR3: CASRETQGSNQPQHF; DNA: TGTGCCAGCAGAGAGACACAGGGTAGCAATCAGCCCCAGCATTTT
D: NA; V: TRBV6-6; size: once; J: TRBJ2-2; CDR3: CASSYSRLRTGELFF; DNA: TGTGCCAGCAGTTACTCGAGACTTAGGACCGGGGAGCTGTTTTTT
D: TRBD1; V: TRBV3-1/TRBV3-2; size: NA; J: TRBJ1-4; CDR3: CASSPGTANEKLFF; DNA: TGTGCCAGCAGCCCAGGGACAGCTAATGAAAAACTGTTTTTT
D: TRBD1; V: TRBV27; size: many; J: TRBJ1-1; CDR3: CASSPYRDSLFGMNTEAFF; DNA: TGTGCCAGCAGTCCATACCGGGACAGCCTCTTTGGGATGAACACTGAAGCTTTCTTT
D: TRBD1; V: TRBV5-1; size: once; J: TRBJ1-1; CDR3: CASSLDRDRGTEAFF; DNA: TGCGCCAGCAGCTTGGACCGGGACAGGGGCACTGAAGCTTTCTTT
D: TRBD2; V: TRBV5-4; size: NA; J: TRBJ2-3; CDR3: CASSSASGRADTQYF; DNA: TGTGCCAGCAGCTCCGCGAGCGGGAGGGCCGATACGCAGTATTTT
D: TRBD2; V: TRBV6-2/TRBV6-3; size: NA; J: TRBJ2-1; CDR3: CASSPATSGILISYNEQFF; DNA: TGTGCCAGCAGTCCAGCGACTAGCGGGATCCTTATCTCCTACAATGAGCAGTTCTTC
D: TRBD1; V: TRBV28; size: NA; J: TRBJ2-1; CDR3: CASSFPGTGGNEQFF; DNA: TGTGCCAGCAGTTTTCCCGGGACAGGGGGCAATGAGCAGTTCTTC
D: NA; V: TRBV7-3; size: NA; J: TRBJ2-7; CDR3: CASSLVWTLSREQYF; DNA: TGTGCCAGCAGCTTAGTGTGGACTCTCTCTAGGGAGCAGTACTTC
D: TRBD1; V: TRBV9; size: NA; J: TRBJ2-1; CDR3: CASSLPGQGAPFF; DNA: TGTGCCAGCAGCTTACCGGGACAGGGGGCCCCGTTCTTC
D: NA; V: TRBV6-5; size: NA; J: TRBJ2-2; CDR3: CASTRQPANTGELFF; DNA: TGTGCCAGCACCAGACAGCCTGCGAACACCGGGGAGCTGTTTTTT
D: TRBD1; V: TRBV6-1; size: NA; J: TRBJ1-4; CDR3: CASSEARGKLFF; DNA: TGTGCCAGCAGTGAAGCCAGGGGGAAACTGTTTTTT
D: NA; V: TRBV27; size: NA; J: TRBJ1-4; CDR3: CASSLTPGRNEKLFF; DNA: TGTGCCAGCAGTTTAACGCCAGGGAGGAATGAAAAACTGTTTTTT
D: TRBD1; V: TRBV6-5; size: NA; J: TRBJ1-3; CDR3: CASSRQGAFGNTIYF; DNA: TGTGCCAGCAGTCGCCAGGGGGCTTTCGGAAACACCATATATTTT
D: TRBD1; V: TRBV27; size: once; J: TRBJ1-4; CDR3: CASRRVGQQNEKLFF; DNA: TGTGCCAGCAGGCGCGTGGGACAGCAGAATGAAAAACTGTTTTTT
D: TRBD2; V: TRBV3-1/TRBV3-2; size: NA; J: TRBJ2-1; CDR3: CASSHTSGNNEQFF; DNA: TGTGCCAGCAGCCATACTAGCGGAAACAATGAGCAGTTCTTC
D: TRBD1; V: TRBV30; size: NA; J: TRBJ1-5; CDR3: CAWADRGRQPQHF; DNA: TGTGCCTGGGCCGACAGGGGTCGGCAGCCCCAGCATTTT
D: TRBD2; V: TRBV19; size: NA; J: TRBJ2-5; CDR3: CASSRASGGVETQYF; DNA: TGTGCCAGTAGTAGGGCTAGCGGGGGGGTAGAGACCCAGTACTTC
D: TRBD2; V: TRBV11-2; size: few; J: TRBJ2-1; CDR3: CASSLVSAGGLWNEQFF; DNA: TGTGCCAGCAGCTTAGTCTCAGCGGGAGGGCTATGGAATGAGCAGTTCTTC
D: TRBD1; V: TRBV7-9; size: NA; J: TRBJ2-7; CDR3: CASSLGGGEEQYF; DNA: TGTGCCAGCAGCTTAGGAGGGGGCGAGGAGCAGTACTTC
D: NA; V: TRBV11-2; size: NA; J: TRBJ1-6; CDR3: CASSIGENNSPLHF; DNA: TGTGCCAGCAGCATCGGAGAGAATAATTCACCCCTCCACTTT
D: NA; V: TRBV7-2; size: NA; J: TRBJ2-1; CDR3: CASSLASSRHNEQFF; DNA: TGTGCCAGCAGCTTAGCGTCTAGCAGGCACAATGAGCAGTTCTTC
D: NA; V: TRBV6-5; size: few; J: TRBJ1-2; CDR3: CASSSGGGVYGYTF; DNA: TGTGCCAGCAGCTCCGGGGGGGGCGTCTATGGCTACACCTTC
D: NA; V: TRBV29-1; size: NA; J: TRBJ1-5; CDR3: CSVAGINQPQHF; DNA: TGCAGCGTTGCAGGGATTAATCAGCCCCAGCATTTT
D: NA; V: TRBV29-1; size: NA; J: TRBJ1-2; CDR3: CSVEGGRVNNYGYTF; DNA: TGCAGCGTTGAAGGAGGCAGGGTTAATAACTATGGCTACACCTTC
D: NA; V: TRBV12-3/TRBV12-4; size: NA; J: TRBJ2-7; CDR3: CASGAAIEQYF; DNA: TGTGCCAGCGGGGCTGCGATAGAGCAGTACTTC